Given below is one T cell receptor (beta chain) in context. Its specificity is unknown. cDNA libraries of TCR beta carried unique molecular identifiers. TCRdb itself ran the PCR reads through MiXCR, one entry per CDR3 protein. The table records approximately 770,000 distinct CDR3 sequences, more than 45% of them present only once. V gave up 0 bases and J gave up 6 bases, with 12 bases separating them. There are 14 residues in the CDR3. The germline CDR1 and CDR2 sequences are SGHRS and YFSETQ. This sample stems from a study of post-analysis software for immune sequencing data. General study results and limits: Samples from a shared batch, those prepared together, strongly co-clustered by F measure. Patients carried five TRBV segments more frequently than controls did, and TRBV5-6, TRBV5-1 and TRBV20-1 were among them. Normalized Chao1 diversity in multiple sclerosis patients fell significantly below that of controls.

This clonotype was sampled from a girl aged 10-17 years with multiple sclerosis. The chain is built from TRBV5-1 and TRBJ2-5; tentative D call: TRBD2 (6 bases). The sample was blood. In DNA, the CDR3 is TGCGCCAGCAGCTTGGAGGCAGGGAGGCAGACCCAGTACTTC. Its translation is CASSLEAGRQTQYF.